The entry below describes one T cell receptor beta chain. This entry is derived from a study of blood T cell repertoires in COVID-19. Study at large: Collection of acute and convalescent COVID-19 samples took place in the United States, Italy and Spain.

Germline CDR1 SGHTA, CDR2 FQGNSA. V trimming: 6 bases; J trimming: 5 bases; junction bases outside the gene matches: 16. The CDR3 has 18 amino acids. Only in-frame clones appear in the TCRdb table, and some are missing; sequencing was by immunoSEQ multiplex PCR. The table records around 260,000 clones, 70% to 85% of them present only once. This sequence joins TRBV7-2 and TRBJ2-5; 12 bases agree with TRBD2. The sequence derives from a human donor with COVID-19, enrolled during active disease. The donor label of this sample is uncertain. The sample taken for sequencing was peripheral blood. The CDR3 DNA reads as TGTGCCAGCAGTAGGGCCCCGGGTCCGACTAGCGGGAGTGAGACCCAGTACTTC. Protein product: CASSRAPGPTSGSETQYF.